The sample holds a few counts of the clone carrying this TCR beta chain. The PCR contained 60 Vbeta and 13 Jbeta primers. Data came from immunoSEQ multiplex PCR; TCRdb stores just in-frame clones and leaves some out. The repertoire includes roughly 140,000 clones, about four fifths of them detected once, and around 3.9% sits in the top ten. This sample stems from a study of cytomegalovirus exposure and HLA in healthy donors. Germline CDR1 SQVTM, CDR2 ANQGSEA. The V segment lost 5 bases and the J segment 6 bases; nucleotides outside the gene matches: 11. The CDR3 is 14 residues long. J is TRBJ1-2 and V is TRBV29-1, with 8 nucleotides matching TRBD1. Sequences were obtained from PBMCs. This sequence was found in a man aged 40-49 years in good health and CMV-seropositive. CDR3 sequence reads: CSVSGGDWTNGYTF. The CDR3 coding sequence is TGCAGCGTTTCAGGGGGCGATTGGACTAATGGCTACACCTTC.